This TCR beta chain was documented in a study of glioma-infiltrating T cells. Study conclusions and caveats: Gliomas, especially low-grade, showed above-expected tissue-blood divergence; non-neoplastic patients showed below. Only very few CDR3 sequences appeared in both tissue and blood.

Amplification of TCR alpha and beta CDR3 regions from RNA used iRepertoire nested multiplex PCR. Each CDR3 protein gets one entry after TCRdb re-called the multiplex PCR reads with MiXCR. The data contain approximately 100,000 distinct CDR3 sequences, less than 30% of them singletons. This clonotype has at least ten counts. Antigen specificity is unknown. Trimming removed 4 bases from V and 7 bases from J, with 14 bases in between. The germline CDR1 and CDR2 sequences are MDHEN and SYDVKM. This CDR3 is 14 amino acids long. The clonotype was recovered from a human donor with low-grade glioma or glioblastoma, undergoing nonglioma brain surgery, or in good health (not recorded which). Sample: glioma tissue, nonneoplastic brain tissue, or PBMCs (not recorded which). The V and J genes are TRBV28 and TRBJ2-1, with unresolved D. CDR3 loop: CASSSQSFRNEQFF. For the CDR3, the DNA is TGTGCCAGCAGTTCTCAGAGCTTCAGGAATGAGCAGTTCTTC.